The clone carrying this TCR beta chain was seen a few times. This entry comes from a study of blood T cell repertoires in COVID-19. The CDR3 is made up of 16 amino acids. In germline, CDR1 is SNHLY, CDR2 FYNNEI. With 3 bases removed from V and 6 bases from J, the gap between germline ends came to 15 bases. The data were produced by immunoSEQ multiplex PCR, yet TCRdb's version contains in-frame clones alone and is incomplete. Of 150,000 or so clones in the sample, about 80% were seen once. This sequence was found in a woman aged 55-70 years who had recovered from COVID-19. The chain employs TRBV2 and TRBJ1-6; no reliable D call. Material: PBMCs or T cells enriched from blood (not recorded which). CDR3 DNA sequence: TGTGCCAGCAGTGATTCGTGGCGAAGAGGTAATTCACCCCTCCACTTT. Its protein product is CASSDSWRRGNSPLHF.